The sequence of this TCR beta chain was determined in a study of cytomegalovirus exposure and HLA in healthy donors. PCR used 60 Vbeta primers and 13 Jbeta primers. Sequencing was performed with immunoSEQ multiplex PCR; in TCRdb, only in-frame clones are kept and a portion is missing. The repertoire holds approximately 51,000 clones, with roughly 76% as singletons. Overall study findings and caveats: Reportedly, HLA-A and HLA-B alleles of most subjects were accurately predicted from TCR beta.

The germline CDR1 and CDR2 sequences are MGHDK and SYGVNS. The CDR3 runs 15 residues. With 3 bases removed from V and 1 base from J, the gap between germline ends came to 12 bases. Comment on this clone: Its antigen is still unknown.

Sequencing input: PBMCs. The V and J genes are TRBV25-1 and TRBJ1-1; tentatively, D is TRBD1 (6 bases). The sequence derives from a man aged 30-40 years in good health and CMV-seronegative. The chain's CDR3 is CASSEPGTSNTEAFF. The CDR3 DNA sequence: TGTGCCAGCAGTGAGCCCGGGACATCGAACACTGAAGCTTTCTTT.